The TCR beta chain under discussion was sequenced for a study of T cell responses to AZD1222 COVID-19 vaccine. Study findings and constraints: Spike-specific TCR depth and breadth grew after two AZD1222 doses. Most donors were white British and more were female, and clonal diversity was possibly underestimated. Recipients of AZD1222 seropositive at baseline numbered only five or six.

This CDR3 is built from 13 residues. CDR1 SGHRS and CDR2 YFSETQ come from the germline V gene. Trimming took 4 bases from V and 3 from J, leaving 8 bases between them. Clones were read by immunoSEQ multiplex PCR, and TCRdb kept only the in-frame ones, dropping some. The sample yields under 110,000 clones, about 90% seen once. On this clone: Its antigen is still unknown.

This chain connects TRBV5-1 to TRBJ2-1; D is uncertain. The receptor was derived from an adult in good health. The sample in question was peripheral blood, obtained on day 0 of AZD1222 vaccination. The CDR3 loop is CASSASDYNEQFF. The CDR3 DNA is TGCGCCAGCAGCGCTTCCGACTACAATGAGCAGTTCTTC.